Included here is one TCR beta chain sequence, with context. It lacks a known antigen. No base qualities exist here, and no much larger clone lies one base off it. TCRbeta CDR3 regions were amplified from genomic DNA using the immunoSEQ Assay, a bias-controlled multiplex PCR. In the source study's methods: The number of nucleated cells in each sample was estimated from the amplification of reference gene primers within the assay. To quantify the absolute abundance of each unique TCRbeta CDR3 rearrangement, sequence reads were collapsed and filtered. For each sample, productive Simpson clonality was calculated as the square root of Simpson's diversity index across productive rearrangements. In TCRdb, the immuneACCESS table is reduced to in-frame sequences with V and J assigned. These tables do not hold every clone; where another copy was compared, an unresolved V gene accounts for under half, and the others remain unexplained. The DNA was the basis for D and trimming; V, J and clone size are from that table. Across this sample there are roughly 260,000 clones, with around 80% seen only once. Roughly 4.2% of the sample comes from the top ten.

This record comes from a study of blood T cell repertoires in COVID-19 (dated by TCRdb to the early 2020s). In terms of the full investigation: Collaborator samples came from the United States, Italy and Spain and covered acute and convalescent phases of COVID-19. The material from the prospective study consisted of cDNA or gDNA derived from T cells, B-cell-depleted T cells, or PBMCs. Deeply sampled blood TCRbeta repertoires from subjects exposed to, actively infected with, or recovered from COVID-19 were included in the dataset. A freely available public database, intended as a resource for researchers studying the immune response to SARS-CoV-2, is where the repertoires were released. The samples were drawn from the first 160 participants of the ongoing ImmuneRACE study and from 1,200 or so subjects provided by 6 global collaborators. Sample metadata almost always included a de-identified subject ID, COVID-19 status, age in years and sex. Where available, HLA class I and class II types were taken from metadata supplied by the sample provider and were not determined by assay-based typing. Findings and caveats that apply to the study as a whole: The quantity of clinical and demographic metadata differed by source and by participant and was supplied without curation.

The germline V gene provides CDR1 MDHEN and CDR2 SYDVKM. The CDR3 starts with the cysteine, ends with the phenylalanine, and has 13 residues. CDR3 DNA only is kept here, 39 bases in frame from base 1. After removal of 6 bases from V and 4 bases from J, the junction retains 2 bases not matched to a gene. Each collaborating institution followed its own protocols to collect whole blood in K2EDTA tubes. For TCRbeta analysis, collaborator samples were shipped as frozen whole blood, as isolated PBMCs, or as DNA extracted from either sample type. This receptor was obtained from a woman aged 40 to 50 with active or convalescent COVID-19. What was sequenced was peripheral blood. The chain was built from TRBV28 and TRBJ1-4; 7 central bases correspond to TRBD1. The DNA sequence is TGTGCCAGCAGACAGGGGAGTAATGAAAAACTGTTTTTT. This yields the protein CASRQGSNEKLFF. Here the CDR3 is joined to the reference TRBV28 and TRBJ1-4 genes, and the full variable domain is: DVKVTQSSRYLVKRTGEKVFLECVQDMDHENMFWYRQDPGLGLRLIYFSYDVKMKEKGDIPEGYSVSREKKERFSLILESASTNQTSMYLCASRQGSNEKLFFGSGTQLSVL.